Below, 25 T cell receptor beta chains from the same sample are listed, as sequenced in a study of blood T cells in healthy people across ages. Combining a sample-barcoded 5' primer with a J-beta primer mix, a second PCR ran for about 7 to 11 cycles. Each CDR3 protein is one row after TCRdb ran MiXCR on the 5' RACE reads. The sample lists about 680,000 distinct CDR3 sequences, around 48% occurring once. Material for sequencing was blood. The receptors were gathered from a woman aged 60 to 75 in good health.

For the CDR3, the DNA is TGCAGCGAGCACGGAGGGGACGATACGCAGTATTTT. This codes for CSEHGGDDTQYF. V gene TRBV29-1 combines with J gene TRBJ2-3; possible D gene TRBD2, 6 bases. CDR3 length equals 12 residues. Germline V lookup: CDR1 SQVTM, CDR2 ANQGSEA. Trimming stripped 7 bases from V and 6 bases from J, with 14 bases between.

Note on this clonotype: At one end, the junction sequence differs from germline, possibly due to a read error. This rearrangement joins TRBV12-3 or TRBV12-4 to TRBJ2-7; 8 bases match TRBD2. The CDR3 covers 19 residues. CDR3 loop: CASSPTPGLAGASYNEQYF. The CDR3 coding sequence is TGTGCTAGCAGTCCCACCCCGGGGCTAGCGGGTGCCTCCTACAATGAGCAGTACTTC.

This clonotype was counted a few times. CDR3 nucleotides: TGTGCCAGCAACATATTCGGCGCTAGTGAGCAGTTCTTC. It translates to CASNIFGASEQFF. The chain links TRBV12-3 or TRBV12-4 to TRBJ2-1, with D unresolved. This CDR3 is 13 amino acids long. The V gene lost 7 bases and the J gene lost 9 bases, with 16 bases spanning the gap.

This clonotype came up once. The chain recombines TRBV27 with TRBJ1-5, with 9 bases aligning to TRBD1. This CDR3 has 15 residues. After removal of 5 bases from V and 9 bases from J, the junction contained 11 bases not matched to a gene. Germline loops: CDR1 MNHEY, CDR2 SMNVEV (reference sequence). The CDR3 region has the DNA TGTGCCAGCAGTAGAGTACAGGGGGCGGCTCGGCCCCAGCATTTT. Amino acids: CASSRVQGAARPQHF.

V gene TRBV7-2 combines with J gene TRBJ2-3, with no clear D. Trimming shortened V by 5 bases and J by 5 bases, and 11 bases separated the two germline ends. The germline V gene encodes CDR1 SGHTA and CDR2 FQGNSA. The CDR3 loop spans 13 amino acids. DNA for the CDR3: TGTGCCAGCAGCGCCAGGCTTGAAGATACGCAGTATTTT. This sequence encodes CASSARLEDTQYF.

This clonotype was detected once. A read error is possible here, since a much larger clone lies one base away. This sequence joins TRBV12-3 or TRBV12-4 and TRBJ2-3; D ambiguous. This CDR3 has 12 residues. Trimming pared 6 bases from V and 5 bases from J, leaving 9 bases between. CDR3 DNA: TGTGCCAGCAGACCTCAGAGAGATACGCAGTATTTT. Amino acids: CASRPQRDTQYF.

The CDR3 DNA sequence: TGCAGTGCCCACCCGGGAAGCTTTTCTTTCGAGCAGTACTTC. This codes for CSAHPGSFSFEQYF. The J gene is TRBJ2-5, the V gene TRBV20-1, with D tentatively TRBD2 (5 bases). Gene TRBJ2-7 matches the end of the DNA better, so the J call may be wrong. There are 14 residues in the CDR3. Germline CDR1 is DFQATT and CDR2 is SNEGSKA (reference sequence).

The CDR3 sequence: CASSKGQGETQYF. DNA for the CDR3: TGTGCCAGCAGCAAGGGACAGGGAGAGACCCAGTACTTC. This chain links TRBV27 with TRBJ2-7; the match to TRBD1 covers 9 bases. The J call is doubtful: the DNA matches TRBJ2-5 better. This CDR3 contains 13 residues. CDR1 MNHEY and CDR2 SMNVEV come from the germline V gene (reference sequence).

This clonotype was picked up a small number of times. The chain is built from TRBV29-1 and TRBJ1-6; 7 bases align to TRBD1. Germline V lookup: CDR1 SQVTM, CDR2 ANQGSEA. The CDR3 is made up of 14 amino acids. The V and J ends lost 5 bases and 5 bases, in that order; junction bases with no gene match: 6. The CDR3 protein is CSVSTGQNNSPLHF. CDR3 nucleotides: TGCAGCGTTTCTACGGGACAGAATAATTCACCCCTCCACTTT.

A few counts support this clonotype. The chain couples TRBV3-1 to TRBJ2-6; D is unresolved. Germline V gene lookup returns CDR1 LGHDT and CDR2 YNNKEL (reference sequence). Deletions cut 7 bases from V and 0 bases from J, with 10 bases between. CDR3 length: 15 residues. The CDR3 spells CASKVGVSGANVLTF. The DNA of the CDR3 is TGTGCCAGCAAAGTCGGCGTCTCTGGGGCCAACGTCCTGACTTTC.

This clonotype was found a few times. The gene calls are TRBV4-1 and TRBJ2-5; 9 nucleotides match TRBD1. CDR1 and CDR2 (germline): MGHRA, YSYEKL. This CDR3 has 15 residues. Losses at the gene ends were 5 bases for V and 2 bases for J; bases not matched to a gene: 6. As DNA, the CDR3 is TGCGCCAGCAGCTACAGGGGACAGGGACAAGAGACCCAGTACTTC. Translating it yields CASSYRGQGQETQYF.

The gene calls are TRBV2 and TRBJ2-1; 8 nucleotides agree with TRBD2. In germline, CDR1 is SNHLY, CDR2 FYNNEI. CDR3 size: 15 residues. With V trimmed by 6 bases and J by 7 bases, 11 bases remained unmatched. In DNA, the CDR3 is TGTGCCAGCAGAAGAGAGCGGGGGCCTCTGAATGAGCAGTTCTTC. It translates to CASRRERGPLNEQFF.

This chain uses TRBV29-1 with TRBJ2-5, with D unclear. This CDR3 comprises 13 residues. Trimming shortened V by 4 bases and J by 5 bases, and 14 bases separated the two germline ends. Germline lookup yields CDR1 SQVTM and CDR2 ANQGSEA. The DNA for the CDR3 is TGCAGCGTTGCCAGGTCCAAAGGCGAGACCCAGTACTTC. Amino acids: CSVARSKGETQYF. Together with reference TRBV29-1 and TRBJ2-5, the CDR3 gives the full variable domain: SAVISQKPSRDICQRGTSLTIQCQVDSQVTMMFWYRQQPGQSLTLIATANQGSEATYESGFVIDKFPISRPNLTFSTLTVSNMSPEDSSIYLCSVARSKGETQYFGPGTRLLVL.

The V gene is TRBV4-2, the J gene TRBJ2-7; D might be TRBD1 or TRBD2, each matching 7 bases. The V end was cut by 3 bases, the J end by 7 bases, with 19 bases between. From germline, CDR1 is LGHNA and CDR2 YNFKEQ. CDR3 length: 15 residues. This chain's CDR3 is CASSQEGAGANEQYF. In DNA form, the CDR3 reads TGTGCCAGCAGCCAGGAGGGGGCGGGAGCAAATGAGCAGTACTTC.

The chain recombines TRBV20-1 with TRBJ2-7, with 13 bases identical to TRBD2. In germline, CDR1 is DFQATT, CDR2 SNEGSKA (reference sequence). V lost 3 bases and J lost 2; bases outside the gene matches: 13. The CDR3 is 18 amino acids. DNA of the CDR3: TGCAGTGCTAGTTTGTCCCCATCTACTAGCGGGAGGGCCTACGAGCAGTACTTC. This translates into CSASLSPSTSGRAYEQYF.

This clonotype was recorded once. The chain combines TRBV20-1 with TRBJ2-1, with 12 bases lining up with TRBD2. This CDR3 has 17 amino acids. J lost 7 bases, V lost 0 bases, and 10 bases had no gene match. The V gene's germline CDR1 is DFQATT and CDR2 SNEGSKA (reference sequence). The CDR3 region has the DNA TGCAGTGCTAGAGATGTCCTAGCGGGAGGGCCGGATAATGAGCAGTTCTTC. Translating gives CSARDVLAGGPDNEQFF.

The chain is built from TRBV4-3 and TRBJ1-5, with D possibly TRBD1 on 5 matching bases. This CDR3 has 15 residues. With 0 bases removed from V and 6 bases from J, the gap between germline ends came to 12 bases. Looked up from germline, CDR1 is LGHNA and CDR2 is YSLEER. CDR3 sequence: CASSQDRSGGQPQHF. DNA for the CDR3: TGCGCCAGCAGCCAAGATCGCTCTGGGGGTCAGCCCCAGCATTTT.

The rearrangement joins TRBV4-3 to TRBJ2-7; D is perhaps TRBD1 (6 bases). In germline, CDR1 is LGHNA, CDR2 YSLEER. CDR3 length: 15 amino acids. V dropped 4 bases and J dropped 3 bases, with 16 bases sitting between them. For the CDR3, the DNA is TGCGCCAGCAGCCTCCACGTGGACAGAAACTACGAGCAGTACTTC. Translated: CASSLHVDRNYEQYF.

The chain joins TRBV5-1 to TRBJ2-1; 8 bases map to TRBD2. Germline V CDR1 and CDR2: SGHRS, YFSETQ. V lost 3 bases, J lost 1 base, and 21 bases stayed unmatched. This CDR3 region has 21 residues. As DNA, the CDR3 is TGCGCCAGCAGCTCGAGGGGACTTAAACTAGCGGTGCGTCAGTCCTACAATGAGCAGTTCTTC. This encodes CASSSRGLKLAVRQSYNEQFF.

The table lists this clonotype with a few counts. The chain carries TRBV20-1 and TRBJ2-7; 11 bases are a match to TRBD2. The CDR3 is 14 amino acids. Germline-derived CDR1 and CDR2 are DFQATT and SNEGSKA (reference sequence). The V and J ends lost 6 bases and 6 bases, in that order; junction bases with no gene match: 10. DNA for the CDR3: TGCAGTGCAAGGAAACTAGCGGGAGCACCCGAGCAGTACTTC. Protein product: CSARKLAGAPEQYF.

The chain combines TRBV7-2 with TRBJ1-1; unclear D gene. Trimming left V 4 bases short and J 4 bases short, with 10 bases between. The germline V gene has CDR1 SGHTA and CDR2 FQGNSA. This CDR3 is built from 13 residues. The CDR3 reads CASSSQAGTEAFF. CDR3 coding DNA: TGTGCCAGCAGCTCGCAAGCCGGCACTGAAGCTTTCTTT.

This sequence joins TRBV11-1 and TRBJ2-7; no clear D gene. Trimming took 0 bases from V and 4 from J, leaving 4 bases between them. The CDR3 contains 12 residues. Germline-derived CDR1 and CDR2 are SGHAT and FQDESV (reference sequence). CDR3 amino acids: CASSLAYYEQYF. CDR3 in DNA: TGTGCCAGCAGCTTAGCCTATTACGAGCAGTACTTC.

This rearrangement joins TRBV6-1 to TRBJ2-1; 9 nucleotides match TRBD1. This CDR3 comprises 14 residues. V dropped 6 bases and J dropped 8; count of bases not matched to a gene: 8. Per germline, CDR1 MNHNS and CDR2 SASEGT. The CDR3 loop is CASRAGTGYDEQFF. The CDR3 bases are TGTGCCAGCAGAGCCGGGACAGGGTACGATGAGCAGTTCTTC.

The count of this clonotype is one. J is TRBJ2-1 and V is TRBV6-5, with a weak D call TRBD2 (6 bases). The CDR3 runs 14 residues. The V end was cut by 8 bases, the J end by 5 bases, with 16 bases between. Germline V gene data show CDR1 as MNHEY and CDR2 as SVGAGI. Here the CDR3 DNA reads TGTGCCAGCCGAATGGGCGGGGAGAACAATGAGCAGTTCTTC. This translates into CASRMGGENNEQFF.

V is TRBV7-3 and J is TRBJ2-3; no definite D call. This CDR3 contains 15 residues. V was shortened by 3 bases and J by 0 bases, with 10 bases between the two germline ends. Germline CDR1 SGHTA, CDR2 FQGTGA. The CDR3 loop is CASSFQPQSTDTQYF. The CDR3 DNA reads as TGTGCCAGCAGCTTCCAGCCCCAGAGCACAGATACGCAGTATTTT. Variable domain in full (rest from reference TRBV7-3 and TRBJ2-3): GAGVSQTPSNKVTEKGKYVELRCDPISGHTALYWYRQSLGQGPEFLIYFQGTGAADDSGLPNDRFFAVRPEGSVSTLKIQRTERGDSAVYLCASSFQPQSTDTQYFGPGTRLTVL.